This passage covers 21 T cell receptor beta chains from one sample sequenced in a study of T cells in Graves' hyperthyroidism and ophthalmopathy. Amplified TCR beta CDR3 regions derived from RNA transcripts. With the HTBI primer set, the TCR CDR3 went through a first round of RT-PCR. TCRdb itself ran the multiplex PCR reads through MiXCR, one entry per CDR3 protein. Of 300,000 to 400,000 distinct CDR3 sequences listed, 14% were seen once; the top ten hold around 20%. What was sequenced was blood. These receptors were collected from a woman in her twenties or thirties with Graves' ophthalmopathy.

The chain recombines TRBV7-2 with TRBJ2-1, with TRBD2 identical over 9 bases. Germline CDR1 reads SGHTA; CDR2 reads FQGNSA. The CDR3 is 18 residues long. V lost 0 bases and J lost 7; bases outside the gene matches: 13. In nucleotides, the CDR3 is TGTGCCAGCAGCTTAGCGGGATCGGGCGGGGGGGCGTCTAATGAGCAGTTCTTC. Translating it yields CASSLAGSGGGASNEQFF. The complete variable domain, with remaining parts taken from reference TRBV7-2 and TRBJ2-1, reads GAGVSQSPSNKVTEKGKDVELRCDPISGHTALYWYRQSLGQGLEFLIYFQGNSAPDKSGLPSDRFSAERTGGSVSTLTIQRTQQEDSAVYLCASSLAGSGGGASNEQFFGPGTRLTVL.

This clonotype was detected ten times or more. The rearrangement uses TRBV2 and TRBJ1-5, with TRBD1 identical over 7 bases. The CDR3 has 15 residues. Trimming took 6 bases from V and 0 from J; bases not matched to a gene: 5. The germline V gene has CDR1 SNHLY and CDR2 FYNNEI. Here the CDR3 reads CASSGDSHSNQPQHF. In DNA form, the CDR3 reads TGTGCCAGCAGCGGGGACAGTCATAGCAATCAGCCCCAGCATTTT.

In this sample, this clonotype turned up a few times. This chain joins TRBV12-3 or TRBV12-4 and TRBJ2-1; 9 nucleotides match TRBD1. The CDR3 contains 15 residues. V gave up 3 bases and J gave up 7 bases; unmatched junction bases: 7. This chain's CDR3 is CASSFVQGAWNEQFF. In nucleotides, the CDR3 is TGTGCCAGCAGTTTCGTACAGGGGGCATGGAATGAGCAGTTCTTC.

Many counts were recorded for this clonotype. One end of the junction fails to match germline, which may point to a read error. This chain links TRBV5-1 with TRBJ1-5; D is unresolved. Germline loops: CDR1 SGHRS, CDR2 YFSETQ. The CDR3 covers 13 residues. The CDR3 DNA reads TGTGCCAGCAGCTTGGGTCTTGGTCAGCCCCAGCATTTT. Translated: CASSLGLGQPQHF.

Ten or more counts support this clonotype. The rearrangement uses TRBV6-5 and TRBJ2-1; possibly TRBD2 for D (7 bases). The germline V and J ends were trimmed by 3 bases and 0 bases, with 12 bases remaining between them. Germline-derived CDR1 and CDR2 are MNHEY and SVGAGI. This CDR3 spans 16 amino acids. DNA of the CDR3: TGTGCCAGCAGTTATCGGGGGGCCACCTCCTACAATGAGCAGTTCTTC. Its protein product is CASSYRGATSYNEQFF.

Details on this clonotype: At one end the junction does not follow the germline gene, possibly because of a read error. The chain combines TRBV19 with TRBJ2-1; D remains ambiguous. Germline V lookup: CDR1 LNHDA, CDR2 SQIVND (reference sequence). This CDR3 contains 13 residues. The CDR3 DNA is TGTGCCAGTGACGGCGGATTCTACAATGAGCAGCTCTTC. Residues: CASDGGFYNEQLF. Supplemented by reference TRBV19 and TRBJ2-1, the full variable domain reads DGGITQSPKYLFRKEGQNVTLSCEQNLNHDAMYWYRQDPGQGLRLIYYSQIVNDFQKGDIAEGYSVSREKKESFPLTVTSAQKNPTAFYLCASDGGFYNEQLFGPGTRLTVL.

V usage is TRBV19 and J usage is TRBJ2-3; TRBD1 agrees at 7 bases. CDR3 length: 13 amino acids. J gave up 4 bases and V 5 bases, and 3 bases lay outside the gene matches. Germline V lookup: CDR1 LNHDA, CDR2 SQIVND (reference sequence). The CDR3 protein is CASSDRVADTQYF. Written as DNA, the CDR3 is TGTGCCAGTAGTGACAGGGTGGCAGATACGCAGTATTTT. Supplemented by reference TRBV19 and TRBJ2-3, the full variable domain reads DGGITQSPKYLFRKEGQNVTLSCEQNLNHDAMYWYRQDPGQGLRLIYYSQIVNDFQKGDIAEGYSVSREKKESFPLTVTSAQKNPTAFYLCASSDRVADTQYFGPGTRLTVL.

This clonotype showed up many times. The chain is built from TRBV20-1 and TRBJ1-2; D perhaps matches TRBD1 (6 bases). Per the germline V gene, CDR1 is DFQATT and CDR2 is SNEGSKA (reference sequence). The V gene lost 3 bases and the J gene lost 8 bases, with 19 bases spanning the gap. This CDR3 contains 14 residues. CDR3 loop: CSASNPGAQGGYTF. The CDR3, as DNA: TGCAGTGCTAGCAACCCAGGGGCCCAGGGCGGCTACACCTTC.

In this sample, this clonotype turned up a few times. V and J are TRBV19 and TRBJ2-2; 13 bases map to TRBD2. The germline V gene has CDR1 LNHDA and CDR2 SQIVND (reference sequence). This CDR3 contains 18 residues. The V gene end was trimmed by 5 bases and the J gene end by 0 bases; junction bases not matched to a gene: 6. The CDR3, as DNA: TGTGCCAGTAGTTTTGGACTAGCGGGGGCCGCGAACACCGGGGAGCTGTTTTTT. It codes for CASSFGLAGAANTGELFF.

This clonotype occurred many times. This chain links TRBV19 with TRBJ1-1; 10 bases agree with TRBD1. Trimming took 8 bases from V and 5 from J; bases not matched to a gene: 8. The CDR3 totals 14 residues. The germline CDR1 and CDR2 sequences are LNHDA and SQIVND (reference sequence). The CDR3 nucleotides read TGTGCCAGTCGACCGGGACAGGGGAGAACTGAAGCTTTCTTT. It is translated as CASRPGQGRTEAFF.

This clonotype has ten or more counts. The chain employs TRBV28 and TRBJ2-2; perhaps TRBD1 as D (6 bases). The CDR3 length is 14 residues. The V and J ends lost 6 bases and 4 bases respectively, with 12 bases between them. Germline lookup yields CDR1 MDHEN and CDR2 SYDVKM. CDR3 in amino acids: CASRLGHLTGELFF. DNA for the CDR3: TGTGCCAGCAGACTGGGACACCTCACCGGGGAGCTGTTTTTT.

This chain uses TRBV6-1 with TRBJ2-5; D not resolved. CDR1 is MNHNS and CDR2 is SASEGT in the germline V gene. The CDR3 contains 14 residues. Trimming cost V 1 base and J 5 bases, with 11 bases left between them. The CDR3 DNA reads as TGTGCCAGCAGTGAAGTCTTGGGAAGGGAGACCCAGTACTTC. Its protein is CASSEVLGRETQYF.

This clonotype came up a few times. The J gene is TRBJ1-3, the V gene TRBV3-1, with unresolved D. The germline CDR1 and CDR2 sequences are LGHDT and YNNKEL (reference sequence). The length of the CDR3 is 15 residues. Trimming shortened V by 5 bases and J by 0 bases, and 11 bases separated the two germline ends. CDR3 coding DNA: TGTGCCAGCAGCGAGTCGGCAGGCTCTGGAAACACCATATATTTT. Its translation: CASSESAGSGNTIYF.

This chain connects TRBV20-1 to TRBJ2-5, with 10 bases that match TRBD2. Germline CDR1 and CDR2: DFQATT and SNEGSKA (reference sequence). The V segment lost 3 bases and the J segment 5 bases; nucleotides outside the gene matches: 12. This CDR3 comprises 16 residues. In DNA form, the CDR3 reads TGCAGTGCTAGTATCCTAGCGGGGGTATCAAGGGAGACCCAGTACTTC. It codes for CSASILAGVSRETQYF.

This clonotype has ten or more counts. V usage is TRBV3-1 and J usage is TRBJ2-2; D is undetermined. The length of the CDR3 is 14 residues. Trimming took off 2 bases at V and 6 bases at J, with 10 bases between the two ends. CDR1 and CDR2 from the germline V gene are LGHDT and YNNKEL (reference sequence). The DNA for the CDR3 is TGTGCCAGCAGCCAAAGCACAGTCGCCGGGGAGCTGTTTTTT. Translated, it gives CASSQSTVAGELFF.

The chain has TRBV6-1 and TRBJ2-3; D gene ambiguous. The V end lost 6 bases, the J end lost 5 bases, and 15 bases lay between the germline ends. The germline CDR1 and CDR2 sequences are MNHNS and SASEGT. This CDR3 spans 14 amino acids. The CDR3 bases are TGTGCCAGCAGCCCCACGGCGGCTGGAGATACGCAGTATTTT. It yields the protein CASSPTAAGDTQYF.

A few counts support this clonotype. This rearrangement joins TRBV7-2 to TRBJ1-5; D perhaps matches TRBD1 (6 bases). This CDR3 contains 16 residues. V lost 5 bases and J 7 bases, leaving 21 bases between the germline ends. Per germline, CDR1 SGHTA and CDR2 FQGNSA. CDR3: CASSRGGLGGVQPQHF. The CDR3 nucleotides read TGTGCCAGCAGCCGAGGGGGGTTGGGGGGGGTGCAGCCCCAGCATTTT.

This clonotype was counted ten times or more. This chain links TRBV28 with TRBJ2-5, with TRBD1 as a possible D gene (6 bases). Germline V gene data show CDR1 as MDHEN and CDR2 as SYDVKM. The V end lost 5 bases, the J end lost 7 bases, and 14 bases lay between the germline ends. The CDR3 runs to 13 residues. The CDR3 DNA reads TGTGCCAGCAGTGAGAACAGGGTTGGGACCCAGTACTTC. Translated, it gives CASSENRVGTQYF.

This clonotype came up many times. This chain uses TRBV7-9 with TRBJ1-1, with D hard to call. Trimming removed 2 bases at V and 2 bases at J, with 6 bases between. Germline V gene data show CDR1 as SEHNR and CDR2 as FQNEAQ (reference sequence). The CDR3 extends over 13 amino acids. This chain's CDR3 is CASSLMSNTEAFF. The CDR3 nucleotides read TGTGCCAGCAGCTTAATGTCTAACACTGAAGCTTTCTTT.

Of note for this clonotype: A single base separates this from a much larger clone, so it may be a read error. The gene calls are TRBV5-8 and TRBJ2-1; D possibly corresponds to TRBD1 (5 bases). There are 14 residues in the CDR3. Trimming stripped 5 bases from V and 7 bases from J, with 16 bases between. CDR1 is SGHTS, CDR2 YDEGEE, per germline. The CDR3 DNA is TGTGCCAGCAGGGGCGCAGGGAAAGCGAATGAGCAGTTCTTC. Amino acid sequence: CASRGAGKANEQFF.

There are many counts of this clonotype. The genes are TRBV20-1 and TRBJ2-2; TRBD2 aligns across 8 bases. Germline V CDR1 and CDR2: DFQATT, SNEGSKA (reference sequence). V lost 2 bases and J lost 6; bases outside the gene matches: 8. The CDR3 length is 15 residues. In DNA form, the CDR3 reads TGCAGTGCTAGAATAGCGGGGAGGTTTCCCGGGGAGCTGTTTTTT. Protein sequence: CSARIAGRFPGELFF.